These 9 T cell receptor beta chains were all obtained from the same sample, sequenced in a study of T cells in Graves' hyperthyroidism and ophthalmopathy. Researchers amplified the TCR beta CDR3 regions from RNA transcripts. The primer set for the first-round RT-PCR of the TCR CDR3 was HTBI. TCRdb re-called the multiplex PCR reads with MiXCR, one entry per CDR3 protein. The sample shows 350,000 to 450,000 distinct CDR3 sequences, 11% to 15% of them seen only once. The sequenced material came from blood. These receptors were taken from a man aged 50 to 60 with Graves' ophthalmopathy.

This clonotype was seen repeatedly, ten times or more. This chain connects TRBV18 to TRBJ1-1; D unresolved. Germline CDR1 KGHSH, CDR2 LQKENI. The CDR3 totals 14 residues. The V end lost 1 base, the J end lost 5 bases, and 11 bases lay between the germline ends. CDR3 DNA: TGTGCCAGCTCACCACAGGGTGTCGGGACTGAAGCTTTCTTT. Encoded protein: CASSPQGVGTEAFF.

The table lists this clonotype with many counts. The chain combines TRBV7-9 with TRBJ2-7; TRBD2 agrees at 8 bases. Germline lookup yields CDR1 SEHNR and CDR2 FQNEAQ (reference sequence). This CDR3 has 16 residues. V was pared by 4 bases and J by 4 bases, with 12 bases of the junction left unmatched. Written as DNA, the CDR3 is TGTGCCAGCAGCTATTTAGCGGGAAGTGTAGGATACGAGCAGTACTTC. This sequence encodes CASSYLAGSVGYEQYF. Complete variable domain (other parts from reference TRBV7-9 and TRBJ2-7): DTGVSQNPRHKITKRGQNVTFRCDPISEHNRLYWYRQTLGQGPEFLTYFQNEAQLEKSRLLSDRFSAERPKGSFSTLEIQRTEQGDSAMYLCASSYLAGSVGYEQYFGPGTRLTVT.

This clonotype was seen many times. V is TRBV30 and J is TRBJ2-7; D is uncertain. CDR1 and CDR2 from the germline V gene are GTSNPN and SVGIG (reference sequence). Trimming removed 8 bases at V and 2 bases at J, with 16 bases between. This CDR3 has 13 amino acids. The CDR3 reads CAAALDAAYEQYF. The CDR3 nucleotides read TGTGCCGCGGCCCTTGACGCTGCCTACGAGCAGTACTTC.

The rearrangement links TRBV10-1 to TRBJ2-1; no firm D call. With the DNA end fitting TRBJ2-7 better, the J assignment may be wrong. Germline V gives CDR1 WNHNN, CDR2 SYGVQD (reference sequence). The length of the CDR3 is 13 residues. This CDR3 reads CVTKPRCLNEQYF. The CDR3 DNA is TGCGTCACAAAGCCTAGGTGTCTTAATGAGCAGTACTTC.

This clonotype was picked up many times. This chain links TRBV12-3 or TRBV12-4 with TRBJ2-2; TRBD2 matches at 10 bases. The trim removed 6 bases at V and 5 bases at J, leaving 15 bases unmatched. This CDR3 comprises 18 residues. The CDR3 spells CASRFRAGGPGLTGELFF. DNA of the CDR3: TGTGCCAGCAGATTTCGAGCGGGAGGGCCCGGGTTAACCGGGGAGCTGTTTTTT.

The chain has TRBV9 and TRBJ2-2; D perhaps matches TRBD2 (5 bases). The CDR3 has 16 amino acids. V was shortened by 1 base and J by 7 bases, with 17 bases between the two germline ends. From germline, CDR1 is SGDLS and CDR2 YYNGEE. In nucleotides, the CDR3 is TGTGCCAGCAGCGTATTGACCCCGGAGGTTGGCGGGGAGCTGTTTTTT. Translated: CASSVLTPEVGGELFF.

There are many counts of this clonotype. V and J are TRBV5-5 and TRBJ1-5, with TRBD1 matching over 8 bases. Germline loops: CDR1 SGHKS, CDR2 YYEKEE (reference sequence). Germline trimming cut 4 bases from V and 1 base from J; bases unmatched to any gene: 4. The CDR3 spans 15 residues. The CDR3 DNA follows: TGTGCCAGCAGCAGGGGACAGGACAGCAATCAGCCCCAGCATTTT. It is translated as CASSRGQDSNQPQHF.

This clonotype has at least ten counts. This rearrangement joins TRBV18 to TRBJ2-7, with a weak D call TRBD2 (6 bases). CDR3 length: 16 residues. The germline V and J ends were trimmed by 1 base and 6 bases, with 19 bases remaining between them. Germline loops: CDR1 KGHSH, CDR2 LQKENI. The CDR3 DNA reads TGTGCCAGCTCACCACGGCCCCTAGCGAGGGAAAGCGAGCAGTACTTC. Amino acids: CASSPRPLARESEQYF.

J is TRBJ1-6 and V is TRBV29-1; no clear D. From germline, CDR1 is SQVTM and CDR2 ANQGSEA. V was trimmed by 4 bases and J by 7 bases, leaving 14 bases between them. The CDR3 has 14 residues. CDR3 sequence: CSVGEGTGNSPLHF. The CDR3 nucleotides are TGCAGCGTTGGCGAGGGTACCGGGAATTCACCCCTCCACTTT.